These 32 T cell receptor beta chains were sequenced from one sample in a study of technical replicates of blood from a few donors. TCRdb keeps only in-frame clones here, not all; method: immunoSEQ multiplex PCR. Among about 100,000 clones listed, almost 96% were seen once. Sequenced material: T cells isolated from PBMCs. The origin of the receptors is a human donor in good health.

The genes are TRBV5-6 and TRBJ1-5; D is uncertain. The length of the CDR3 is 16 residues. V gave up 0 bases and J gave up 2 bases, with 12 bases separating them. Germline CDR1 SGHDT, CDR2 YYEEEE. CDR3 coding DNA: TGTGCCAGCAGCTTGGGCTATGCCTTGGGCAATCAGCCCCAGCATTTT. Its protein product is CASSLGYALGNQPQHF.

This chain connects TRBV7-2 to TRBJ2-4; a weak D match, TRBD1 (6 bases). Germline values: CDR1 SGHTA, CDR2 FQGNSA. The CDR3 consists of 16 residues. Trimming shortened V by 5 bases and J by 2 bases, and 16 bases separated the two germline ends. The CDR3 coding sequence is TGTGCCAGCAGCGCCCGGACAGCTCCCCCCAAAAACATTCAGTACTTC. This encodes CASSARTAPPKNIQYF.

The chain couples TRBV28 to TRBJ1-1; 8 bases agree with TRBD1. The germline CDR1 and CDR2 sequences are MDHEN and SYDVKM. This CDR3 is 16 amino acids long. J gave up 2 bases and V 6 bases, and 11 bases lay outside the gene matches. CDR3 sequence (DNA): TGTGCCAGCAGGGTAAGACAGGGGAGGGTTAACACTGAAGCTTTCTTT. Protein sequence: CASRVRQGRVNTEAFF. Supplemented by reference TRBV28 and TRBJ1-1, the full variable domain reads DVKVTQSSRYLVKRTGEKVFLECVQDMDHENMFWYRQDPGLGLRLIYFSYDVKMKEKGDIPEGYSVSREKKERFSLILESASTNQTSMYLCASRVRQGRVNTEAFFGQGTRLTVV.

CDR3 DNA sequence: TGTGCCAGCAGTTTAATCGGGACAGGGGACTACGAGCAGTACTTC. Amino acids: CASSLIGTGDYEQYF. The chain is built from TRBV28 and TRBJ2-7; the match to TRBD1 covers 10 bases. With 2 bases clipped from V and 3 bases from J, the junction kept 4 bases outside the gene matches. CDR3 length: 15 amino acids. The germline CDR1 and CDR2 sequences are MDHEN and SYDVKM.

The chain recombines TRBV15 with TRBJ1-5; 7 bases map to TRBD1. Germline V gene sequence: CDR1 LNHNV, CDR2 YYDKDF (reference sequence). The ends lost 5 bases at V and 6 bases at J; junction bases unmatched: 7. The CDR3 runs to 14 residues. Here the CDR3 DNA reads TGTGCCACCAGCTTTACAGGGGAGGCTCAGCCCCAGCATTTT. Amino acid sequence: CATSFTGEAQPQHF.

This chain uses TRBV30 with TRBJ2-5; D is ambiguous. Trimming removed 2 bases at V and 3 bases at J, with 10 bases between. Germline CDR1 and CDR2: GTSNPN and SVGIG (reference sequence). The CDR3 loop spans 13 amino acids. This chain's CDR3 is CAWSFYLEETQYF. The CDR3 bases are TGTGCCTGGAGTTTCTATTTGGAAGAGACCCAGTACTTC.

The chain has TRBV5-1 and TRBJ1-1; 7 nucleotides match TRBD1. This CDR3 spans 13 amino acids. V dropped 4 bases and J dropped 6; count of bases not matched to a gene: 6. CDR1 SGHRS and CDR2 YFSETQ come from the germline V gene. CDR3 loop: CASSESQGSEAFF. The DNA of the CDR3 is TGCGCCAGCAGCGAATCACAGGGGTCTGAAGCTTTCTTT. Full variable domain (outside the CDR3, taken from reference TRBV5-1 and TRBJ1-1): KAGVTQTPRYLIKTRGQQVTLSCSPISGHRSVSWYQQTPGQGLQFLFEYFSETQRNKGNFPGRFSGRQFSNSRSEMNVSTLELGDSALYLCASSESQGSEAFFGQGTRLTVV.

The sample holds one count of this clone. The chain is built from TRBV18 and TRBJ1-2; 11 nucleotides align to TRBD1. V lost 3 bases, J lost 4 bases, and 16 bases stayed unmatched. The CDR3 consists of 19 residues. Germline V gene data show CDR1 as KGHSH and CDR2 as LQKENI. CDR3 nucleotide sequence: TGTGCCAGCTCACCGGCTGCCGGACAGGGGGCGCTTGATCGCTATGGCTACACCTTC. Its protein product is CASSPAAGQGALDRYGYTF.

This clone was detected once. The chain couples TRBV5-5 to TRBJ2-1; 8 bases are a match to TRBD1. This CDR3 spans 15 amino acids. Trimming took 2 bases from V and 6 from J; bases not matched to a gene: 7. Germline loops: CDR1 SGHKS, CDR2 YYEKEE (reference sequence). Here the CDR3 reads CASSLRTGSVNEQFF. The CDR3, as DNA: TGTGCCAGCAGCTTACGGACAGGGAGCGTCAATGAGCAGTTCTTC.

This rearrangement joins TRBV27 to TRBJ2-5; tentative D call: TRBD2 (6 bases). Germline V gene data show CDR1 as MNHEY and CDR2 as SMNVEV (reference sequence). V lost 4 bases and J 5 bases, leaving 35 bases between the germline ends. CDR3 length equals 21 residues. The CDR3 loop is CASSSLGSSGGKGPPRETQYF. CDR3 nucleotides: TGTGCCAGCAGTTCCCTAGGGTCTTCAGGCGGGAAGGGCCCCCCCAGGGAGACCCAGTACTTC.

The chain joins TRBV28 to TRBJ1-2; D perhaps matches TRBD1 (5 bases). Per germline, CDR1 MDHEN and CDR2 SYDVKM. The length of the CDR3 is 12 residues. V was clipped by 6 bases and J by 4 bases, with 9 bases between them. The CDR3 DNA follows: TGTGCCAGCAGCCCAGACAGCTATGGCTACACCTTC. Protein: CASSPDSYGYTF.

This clone was observed a few times. The chain carries TRBV5-4 and TRBJ2-3, with 7 bases that match TRBD1. Trimming at V came to 4 bases and at J to 4 bases, leaving 3 bases not matched to a gene. CDR3 size: 13 residues. Germline V CDR1 and CDR2: SGHNT, YYREEE (reference sequence). The CDR3 nucleotides are TGTGCCAGCAGCCTCCAGGGGGCAGATACGCAGTATTTT. It encodes CASSLQGADTQYF.

The genes are TRBV19 and TRBJ1-3, with 7 nucleotides matching TRBD1. The trim removed 6 bases at V and 0 bases at J, leaving 8 bases unmatched. The germline V gene encodes CDR1 LNHDA and CDR2 SQIVND (reference sequence). The CDR3 has 16 residues. The CDR3 region is CASSYRQGYSGNTIYF. The CDR3 DNA reads as TGTGCCAGTAGCTACCGACAGGGTTACTCTGGAAACACCATATATTTT.

A note on this clone: Distinct nucleotide sequences in the sample also encode this CDR3. The chain recombines TRBV20-1 with TRBJ1-2; 7 positions agree with TRBD1. The CDR3 runs to 11 residues. From germline, CDR1 is DFQATT and CDR2 SNEGSKA (reference sequence). J lost 8 bases, V lost 6 bases, and 6 bases had no gene match. Here the CDR3 reads CSAEGARGYTF. The CDR3 region has the DNA TGCAGTGCGGAGGGGGCGAGGGGCTACACCTTC.

The V call is TRBV7-6, the J call TRBJ2-1; 8 nucleotides agree with TRBD2. CDR3 length equals 15 residues. Germline CDR1 is SGHVS and CDR2 is FNYEAQ. V gave up 6 bases and J gave up 10 bases; unmatched junction bases: 14. CDR3 region: CASSHGMGLEREQFF. The CDR3 DNA reads as TGTGCCAGCAGTCATGGTATGGGACTAGAAAGGGAGCAGTTCTTC.

CDR3 residues: CASRGSPTYNEQFF. In DNA form, the CDR3 reads TGTGCCAGCCGGGGGTCACCTACCTACAATGAGCAGTTCTTC. The chain employs TRBV2 and TRBJ2-1; a possible D gene is TRBD2 (6 bases). This CDR3 comprises 14 residues. Trimming stripped 8 bases from V and 2 bases from J, with 13 bases between. The germline gives CDR1 SNHLY, CDR2 FYNNEI.

CDR3 coding DNA: TGCGCCAGCAGCCGCGGACTAGCGCCTAGCACAGATACGCAGTATTTT. Translated, it gives CASSRGLAPSTDTQYF. The rearrangement joins TRBV4-1 to TRBJ2-3; 9 positions match TRBD2. The V gene's germline CDR1 is MGHRA and CDR2 YSYEKL. The CDR3 contains 16 residues. The junction had 5 bases not matched to a gene; V was cut back by 4 bases and J by 0 bases.

The rearrangement uses TRBV28 and TRBJ2-7, with 8 bases aligning to TRBD2. The CDR3 length is 15 residues. CDR1 and CDR2 from the germline V gene are MDHEN and SYDVKM. V dropped 2 bases and J dropped 3; count of bases not matched to a gene: 6. CDR3 DNA sequence: TGTGCCAGCAGTTTAGGAGCGGGAGATCTCTACGAGCAGTACTTC. It encodes CASSLGAGDLYEQYF.

V and J are TRBV4-2 and TRBJ2-3, with 10 nucleotides matching TRBD2. This CDR3 has 16 amino acids. The trim removed 6 bases at V and 2 bases at J, leaving 8 bases unmatched. Germline CDR1 is LGHNA and CDR2 is YNFKEQ. This chain's CDR3 is CASSLTSGTTTDTQYF. CDR3 DNA: TGTGCCAGCAGTCTAACTAGCGGGACCACCACAGATACGCAGTATTTT.

The V and J genes are TRBV4-1 and TRBJ1-4, with D maybe TRBD1 (5 bases). The germline V and J ends were trimmed by 10 bases and 3 bases, with 15 bases remaining between them. The CDR3 runs 14 residues. Germline V gene data show CDR1 as MGHRA and CDR2 as YSYEKL. Here the CDR3 reads CATSPAGANEKLFF. CDR3 DNA sequence: TGCGCCACCTCCCCGGCGGGGGCTAATGAAAAACTGTTTTTT.

This chain connects TRBV19 to TRBJ2-1; possibly TRBD1 for D (6 bases). The germline gives CDR1 LNHDA, CDR2 SQIVND (reference sequence). V was shortened by 1 base and J by 4 bases, with 14 bases between the two germline ends. CDR3 length: 16 amino acids. CDR3 protein: CASSIGRDNRYNEQFF. In DNA, the CDR3 is TGTGCCAGTAGTATAGGCAGGGACAATCGTTACAATGAGCAGTTCTTC.

This chain's CDR3 is CASTRDGRGYEQYF. The CDR3 DNA follows: TGTGCCAGCACCAGAGACGGAAGGGGCTACGAGCAGTACTTC. This chain uses TRBV6-5 with TRBJ2-7; D might be TRBD1 (5 bases). V was trimmed by 7 bases and J by 3 bases, leaving 16 bases between them. From germline, CDR1 is MNHEY and CDR2 SVGAGI. The length of the CDR3 is 14 residues.

The chain carries TRBV7-6 and TRBJ1-4; TRBD1 matches at 9 bases. J gave up 0 bases and V 0 bases, and 5 bases lay outside the gene matches. Germline CDR1 reads SGHVS; CDR2 reads FNYEAQ. The CDR3 runs 18 residues. This CDR3 is CASSLALRDRATNEKLFF. The CDR3 region has the DNA TGTGCCAGCAGCTTAGCTCTACGGGACAGGGCAACTAATGAAAAACTGTTTTTT.

The sample holds one count of this clone. The chain recombines TRBV2 with TRBJ1-6, with 7 bases fitting TRBD1. Germline V CDR1 and CDR2: SNHLY, FYNNEI. The J segment lost 6 bases and the V segment lost 4 bases, leaving 3 bases of the junction unmatched. The CDR3 spans 14 residues. The CDR3 sequence is CASSAQGPNSPLHF. The DNA for the CDR3 is TGTGCCAGCAGTGCACAGGGGCCTAATTCACCCCTCCACTTT. Complete variable domain (other parts from reference TRBV2 and TRBJ1-6): EPEVTQTPSHQVTQMGQEVILRCVPISNHLYFYWYRQILGQKVEFLVSFYNNEISEKSEIFDDQFSVERPDGSNFTLKIRSTKLEDSAMYFCASSAQGPNSPLHFGNGTRLTVT.

The CDR3 nucleotides are TGTGCCAGCAGCCCGAGGACTAGCGGAAGCACAGATACGCAGTATTTT. Translated, it gives CASSPRTSGSTDTQYF. The genes are TRBV7-2 and TRBJ2-3; 10 positions agree with TRBD2. J gave up 0 bases and V 5 bases, and 5 bases lay outside the gene matches. From germline, CDR1 is SGHTA and CDR2 FQGNSA. The CDR3 sequence is 16 residues long.

This rearrangement joins TRBV5-4 to TRBJ1-4; D is unresolved. This CDR3 region has 16 residues. Deletions cut 3 bases from V and 7 bases from J, with 19 bases between. Germline V gene sequence: CDR1 SGHNT, CDR2 YYREEE (reference sequence). CDR3 coding DNA: TGTGCCAGCAGCTCGAAAAAAGACGGGATCTCTGAAAAACTGTTTTTT. It is translated as CASSSKKDGISEKLFF.

The chain is built from TRBV5-4 and TRBJ2-7; 8 positions agree with TRBD2. CDR3 length: 14 residues. The J segment lost 5 bases and the V segment lost 4 bases, leaving 8 bases of the junction unmatched. Germline V gives CDR1 SGHNT, CDR2 YYREEE (reference sequence). This chain's CDR3 is CASSTIAGLDEQYF. In DNA, the CDR3 is TGTGCCAGCAGCACCATAGCGGGATTGGACGAGCAGTACTTC.

The rearrangement joins TRBV28 to TRBJ2-7; tentatively, D is TRBD2 (6 bases). Between the trimmed V and J ends, which lost 4 bases and 3 bases, there was a span of 16 bases. The CDR3 contains 15 residues. Germline V gene sequence: CDR1 MDHEN, CDR2 SYDVKM. This CDR3 reads CASSSARRGIYEQYF. The CDR3 nucleotides read TGTGCCAGCAGTTCCGCACGTCGGGGGATCTACGAGCAGTACTTC.

The chain links TRBV14 to TRBJ2-7; TRBD1 agrees at 10 bases. The germline gives CDR1 SGHDN, CDR2 FVKESK. CDR3 length equals 14 residues. Germline trimming cut 5 bases from V and 3 bases from J; bases unmatched to any gene: 4. The CDR3 protein is CASSEWTGGYEQYF. CDR3 DNA sequence: TGTGCCAGCAGCGAGTGGACAGGGGGCTACGAGCAGTACTTC.

CDR3: CASSQGSEAFF. CDR3 in DNA: TGTGCCAGCAGCCAGGGCAGTGAAGCTTTCTTT. The chain couples TRBV16 to TRBJ1-1; D call uncertain. This CDR3 region has 11 residues. The germline CDR1 and CDR2 sequences are KGHSY and FQNENV. The germline V and J ends were trimmed by 3 bases and 7 bases, with 6 bases remaining between them.

The V and J genes are TRBV9 and TRBJ1-3; tentatively, D is TRBD1 (5 bases). The CDR3 length is 15 residues. The ends were cut back, 4 bases at V and 2 bases at J, with 13 bases in the middle. Germline V gene data show CDR1 as SGDLS and CDR2 as YYNGEE. The CDR3, as DNA: TGTGCCAGCAGCCAAACAGGCTTGCCTGGAAACACCATATATTTT. It yields the protein CASSQTGLPGNTIYF.

The chain links TRBV25-1 to TRBJ2-2, with a tentative D call TRBD2 (5 bases). The CDR3 extends over 15 amino acids. Germline V gene lookup returns CDR1 MGHDK and CDR2 SYGVNS. With 1 base removed from V and 2 bases from J, the gap between germline ends came to 8 bases. The CDR3 here is CASSEWTDNTGELFF. CDR3 in DNA: TGTGCCAGCAGTGAATGGACTGACAACACCGGGGAGCTGTTTTTT.